This is a list of T cell receptor beta chains from one sample in a study of cytomegalovirus exposure and HLA in healthy donors. Clones were read by immunoSEQ multiplex PCR, and TCRdb kept only the in-frame ones, dropping some. The sample carries about 190,000 clones, 65% to 80% recorded once. Material: PBMCs. The receptors were sampled from a man aged 25 to 40 in good health and CMV-seropositive. Each CDR3 is given with its conserved first and last residue. The D gene is left open where the match is weak. Only part of the rows carry a size: once, few, many, or a class if the clone is expanded.

>TRBV7-2|.|14|TRBJ2-2|.
CASSFAGGTGELFF
TGTGCCAGCAGCTTTGCGGGCGGCACCGGGGAGCTGTTTTTT
>TRBV28|TRBD1|13|TRBJ2-7|.
CASSLTGFYEQYF
TGTGCCAGCAGTTTGACAGGGTTCTACGAGCAGTACTTC
>TRBV6-5|TRBD1|15|TRBJ2-4|.
CASSYSGTGDGIQYF
TGTGCCAGCAGCTATTCTGGGACAGGGGACGGCATTCAGTACTTC
>TRBV7-3|.|15|TRBJ2-7|.
CASSLGGGYSYEQYF
TGTGCCAGCAGCTTAGGCGGGGGCTACTCCTACGAGCAGTACTTC
>TRBV9|.|14|TRBJ1-6|.
CASSAGGENSPLHF
TGTGCCAGCAGTGCGGGGGGGGAGAATTCACCCCTCCACTTT
>TRBV6-6|TRBD2|15|TRBJ2-3|.
CASSRTSGGTDTQYF
TGTGCCAGCAGTCGGACTAGCGGGGGCACAGATACGCAGTATTTT
>TRBV6-1|TRBD1|13|TRBJ1-2|few
CASRPTGGYGYTF
TGTGCCAGCAGGCCCACAGGGGGCTATGGCTACACCTTC
>TRBV11-2|TRBD2|15|TRBJ2-7|.
CASSLGGSGSYEQYF
TGTGCCAGCAGCTTAGGCGGTAGCGGGAGTTACGAGCAGTACTTC
>TRBV4-3|TRBD2|16|TRBJ2-1|.
CASSSTGRAFSNEQFF
TGCGCCAGCTCCTCGACTGGGAGGGCCTTTAGCAATGAGCAGTTCTTC
>TRBV7-2|.|11|TRBJ2-3|.
CASSRGDTQYF
TGTGCCAGCAGCCGCGGGGATACGCAGTATTTT
>TRBV25-1|.|11|TRBJ1-3|.
CATGGGRSIYF
TGTGCCACGGGGGGCGGGAGGTCCATATATTTT
>TRBV4-2|TRBD2|18|TRBJ2-7|.
CASSPGQGATSGSYEQYF
TGTGCCAGCAGCCCGGGGCAGGGAGCGACTAGCGGCTCCTACGAGCAGTACTTC
>TRBV5-1|TRBD2|17|TRBJ2-3|.
CASSRGTSGNLLDTQYF
TGCGCCAGCAGCCGGGGGACTAGCGGGAACCTTCTAGATACGCAGTATTTT
>TRBV7-7|TRBD2|14|TRBJ2-5|few
CASSDGLAGETQYF
TGTGCTAGCAGCGACGGTCTAGCGGGTGAGACCCAGTACTTC
>TRBV14|TRBD2|18|TRBJ2-1|.
CASSQEGKLAGGYNEQFF
TGTGCCAGCAGCCAAGAGGGGAAACTAGCGGGAGGGTACAATGAGCAGTTCTTC
>TRBV7-9|.|11|TRBJ2-5|.
CAGQGWETQYF
TGTGCCGGCCAGGGATGGGAGACCCAGTACTTC
>TRBV2|TRBD1|13|TRBJ1-6|once
CASSRDRNSPLHF
TGTGCCAGCTCCCGGGACAGGAATTCACCCCTCCACTTT
>TRBV27|.|15|TRBJ2-1|.
CASSLRWSSYNEQFF
TGTGCCAGCAGTTTACGCTGGAGCTCCTACAATGAGCAGTTCTTC
>TRBV19|.|14|TRBJ1-5|.
CASSKQGSGQPQHF
TGTGCCAGTAGTAAGCAGGGATCTGGGCAGCCCCAGCATTTT
>TRBV18|.|13|TRBJ2-7|once
CASSPLFSYEQYF
TGTGCCAGCTCACCTCTCTTCTCCTACGAGCAGTACTTC
>TRBV4-1|TRBD2|16|TRBJ2-7|.
CASSQGGLAKSYEQYF
TGCGCCAGCAGCCAAGGGGGACTAGCAAAGTCCTACGAGCAGTACTTC
>TRBV10-3|TRBD1|14|TRBJ1-5|.
CAISWDREGQPQHF
TGTGCCATCAGTTGGGACAGGGAGGGTCAGCCCCAGCATTTT
>TRBV7-8|TRBD2|16|TRBJ2-7|.
CASSLVGLAASYEQYF
TGTGCCAGCAGCTTAGTTGGGCTAGCGGCTTCCTACGAGCAGTACTTC
>TRBV30|.|13|TRBJ1-1|few
CAWSPYMNTEAFF
TGTGCCTGGAGCCCGTATATGAACACTGAAGCTTTCTTT
>TRBV19|.|14|TRBJ2-1|few
CASSMSGVYNEQFF
TGTGCCAGTAGTATGTCAGGGGTGTACAATGAGCAGTTCTTC
>TRBV30|.|14|TRBJ1-2|few
CAWSVEYSNYGYTF
TGTGCCTGGAGTGTGGAGTACTCCAACTATGGCTACACCTTC
>TRBV18|TRBD2|16|TRBJ2-3|.
CASSVSGRQSTDTQYF
TGTGCCAGCTCAGTCAGCGGGAGGCAGAGCACAGATACGCAGTATTTT
>TRBV13|.|15|TRBJ2-1|.
CASSLQGKGYNEQFF
TGTGCCAGCAGCTTACAGGGGAAAGGCTACAATGAGCAGTTCTTC
>TRBV2|.|13|TRBJ1-1|.
CASSGVVNTEAFF
TGTGCCAGCAGCGGGGTAGTGAACACTGAAGCTTTCTTT
>TRBV25-1|TRBD2|17|TRBJ2-3|.
CASGALRTSGGTDTQYF
TGTGCCAGCGGTGCCCTAAGGACTAGCGGGGGCACAGATACGCAGTATTTT
>TRBV5-1|.|15|TRBJ2-1|few
CASSPGVNSYNEQFF
TGCGCCAGCAGCCCGGGGGTAAACTCCTACAATGAGCAGTTCTTC
>TRBV28|.|12|TRBJ2-1|.
CASSLTTAMWFF
TGTGCCAGCAGTTTAACCACTGCTATGTGGTTCTTC
>TRBV11-2|TRBD2|13|TRBJ2-7|.
CASSLRAGGEQYF
TGTGCCAGCAGCTTACGCGCGGGAGGCGAGCAGTACTTC
>TRBV4-3|TRBD1|16|TRBJ2-5|.
CASSQAWTGNQETQYF
TGCGCCAGCAGCCAAGCGTGGACAGGCAACCAAGAGACCCAGTACTTC
>TRBV5-4|.|13|TRBJ2-7|.
CASSLHRIHEQYF
TGTGCCAGCAGCCTGCACAGGATCCACGAGCAGTACTTC
>TRBV30|TRBD1|13|TRBJ1-2|once
CAWGQGGNYGYTF
TGTGCCTGGGGACAGGGGGGGAACTATGGCTACACCTTC
>TRBV10-3|.|14|TRBJ1-5|.
CAISEEDRYQPQHF
TGTGCCATCAGTGAGGAGGACAGATATCAGCCCCAGCATTTT
>TRBV19|TRBD1|14|TRBJ1-1|.
CATRRGPVDTEAFF
TGTGCCACCCGGAGGGGGCCGGTGGACACTGAAGCTTTCTTT
>TRBV11-2|TRBD1|13|TRBJ2-7|once
CASGRDSSYEQYF
TGTGCCAGCGGTAGGGACAGCTCCTACGAGCAGTACTTC
>TRBV19|.|15|TRBJ2-7|.
CASSIGGLPSYEQYF
TGTGCCAGTAGTATAGGCGGGCTCCCCTCCTACGAGCAGTACTTC
>TRBV25-1|TRBD2|16|TRBJ2-3|few
CASSVVSGSGADTQYF
TGTGCCAGCAGTGTCGTTAGCGGGAGTGGGGCAGATACGCAGTATTTT
>TRBV11-1|.|14|TRBJ2-2|once
CASSIAGSTGELFF
TGTGCCAGCAGCATAGCAGGGAGCACCGGGGAGCTGTTTTTT
>TRBV15|TRBD2|17|TRBJ2-7|.
CATSPGLAGGRSYEQYF
TGTGCCACCAGCCCGGGACTAGCGGGAGGTCGCTCCTACGAGCAGTACTTC
>TRBV9|TRBD2|14|TRBJ2-3|.
CASSGAGEADTQYF
TGTGCCAGCAGTGGAGCGGGAGAAGCAGATACGCAGTATTTT
>TRBV10-2|.|13|TRBJ2-7|.
CASSEGSHYEQYF
TGCGCCAGCAGTGAGGGTTCACACTACGAGCAGTACTTC
>TRBV2|.|16|TRBJ1-5|.
CASGAIGGAPSMPQHF
TGTGCCAGCGGAGCTATCGGGGGGGCCCCAAGTATGCCCCAGCATTTT
>TRBV7-2|TRBD2|15|TRBJ2-7|.
CASSPRREGSYEQYF
TGTGCCAGCAGCCCCAGACGGGAGGGGTCCTACGAGCAGTACTTC
>TRBV30|TRBD2|18|TRBJ2-7|.
CAWSVGRGYSGRVYEQYF
TGTGCCTGGAGTGTCGGCAGGGGATATAGCGGGAGGGTCTACGAGCAGTACTTC
>TRBV5-6|TRBD2|15|TRBJ2-3|.
CASSIAGLSTDTQYF
TGTGCCAGCAGCATAGCGGGGCTCAGCACAGATACGCAGTATTTT
>TRBV29-1|TRBD2|15|TRBJ2-1|.
CSVEPWTSGRHEQFF
TGCAGCGTTGAACCCTGGACTAGCGGGAGGCATGAGCAGTTCTTC
>TRBV5-1|.|16|TRBJ2-2|.
CASSFMRGTGTGELFF
TGCGCCAGCAGCTTTATGAGGGGGACGGGCACCGGGGAGCTGTTTTTT
>TRBV7-2|TRBD1|13|TRBJ1-1|.
CASSSRNRGEAFF
TGTGCCAGCAGCTCAAGAAACAGGGGGGAAGCTTTCTTT